The clone carrying this T cell receptor beta chain occurred a few times. The use of a sample-barcoded 5' primer and a J-beta primer mix characterized a second PCR of roughly 6 to 11 cycles. TCRdb re-called the 5' RACE reads through MiXCR, storing one row per CDR3 protein. There are about 640,000 distinct CDR3 sequences in the sample; approximately 50% occur only once, and roughly 34% lies in the top ten. The entry originates in a study of blood T cells in healthy people across ages. CDR3 size: 13 residues. Per the germline V gene, CDR1 is MNHEY and CDR2 is SVGAGI. V lost 5 bases and J 5 bases, leaving 9 bases between the germline ends.

This clonotype was obtained from a man aged 55 to 70 in good health. This chain links TRBV6-5 with TRBJ1-4; D is uncertain. Material for sequencing was blood. Here the CDR3 reads CASSTGRNEKLFF. The CDR3 DNA follows: TGTGCCAGCAGTACCGGGAGGAATGAAAAACTGTTTTTT.